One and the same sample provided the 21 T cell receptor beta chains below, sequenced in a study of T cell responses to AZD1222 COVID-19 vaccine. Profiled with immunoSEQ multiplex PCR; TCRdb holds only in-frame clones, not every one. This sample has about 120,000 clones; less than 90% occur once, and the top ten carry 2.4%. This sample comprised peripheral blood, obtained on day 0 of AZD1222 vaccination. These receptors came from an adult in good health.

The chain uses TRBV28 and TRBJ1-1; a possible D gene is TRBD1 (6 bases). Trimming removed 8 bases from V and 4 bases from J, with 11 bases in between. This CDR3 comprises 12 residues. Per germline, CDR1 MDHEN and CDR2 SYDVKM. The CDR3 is CASLQGVTEAFF. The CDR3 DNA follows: TGTGCCAGCCTACAGGGTGTCACTGAAGCTTTCTTT.

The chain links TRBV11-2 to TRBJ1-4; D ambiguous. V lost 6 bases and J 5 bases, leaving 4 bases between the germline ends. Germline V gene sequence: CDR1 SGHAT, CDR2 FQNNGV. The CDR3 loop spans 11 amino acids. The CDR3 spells CASRQNEKLFF. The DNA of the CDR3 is TGTGCCAGCAGGCAAAATGAAAAACTGTTTTTT.

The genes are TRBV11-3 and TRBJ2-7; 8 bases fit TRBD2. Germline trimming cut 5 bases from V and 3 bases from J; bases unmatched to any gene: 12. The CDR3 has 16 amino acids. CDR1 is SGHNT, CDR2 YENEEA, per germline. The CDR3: CASSLGSGSPDYEQYF. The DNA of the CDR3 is TGTGCCAGCAGCCTAGGGAGCGGGAGCCCCGACTACGAGCAGTACTTC.

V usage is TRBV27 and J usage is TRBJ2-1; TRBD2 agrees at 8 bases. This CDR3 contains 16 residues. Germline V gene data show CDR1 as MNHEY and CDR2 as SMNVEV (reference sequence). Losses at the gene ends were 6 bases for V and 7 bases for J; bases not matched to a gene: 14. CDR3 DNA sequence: TGTGCCAGCAGCACCCTCCAAGGGGGGACTAGAAATGAGCAGTTCTTC. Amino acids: CASSTLQGGTRNEQFF.

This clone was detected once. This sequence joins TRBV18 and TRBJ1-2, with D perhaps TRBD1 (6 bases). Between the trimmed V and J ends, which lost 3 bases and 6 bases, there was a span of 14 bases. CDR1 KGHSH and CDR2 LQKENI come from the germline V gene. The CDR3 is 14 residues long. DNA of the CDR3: TGTGCCAGCTCACCGTACAGGGCCCCTGATGGCTACACCTTC. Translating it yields CASSPYRAPDGYTF.

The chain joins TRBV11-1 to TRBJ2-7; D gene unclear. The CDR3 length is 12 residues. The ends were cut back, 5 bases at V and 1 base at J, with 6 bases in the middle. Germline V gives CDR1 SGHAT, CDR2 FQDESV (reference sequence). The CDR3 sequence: CASSQGSYEQYF. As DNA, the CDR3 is TGTGCCAGCAGCCAAGGGTCCTACGAGCAGTACTTC.

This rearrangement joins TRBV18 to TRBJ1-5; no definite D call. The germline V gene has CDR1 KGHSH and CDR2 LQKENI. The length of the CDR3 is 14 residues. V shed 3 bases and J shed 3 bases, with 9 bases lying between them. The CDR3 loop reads CASSPARDNQPQHF. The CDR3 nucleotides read TGTGCCAGCTCACCCGCAAGGGACAATCAGCCCCAGCATTTT.

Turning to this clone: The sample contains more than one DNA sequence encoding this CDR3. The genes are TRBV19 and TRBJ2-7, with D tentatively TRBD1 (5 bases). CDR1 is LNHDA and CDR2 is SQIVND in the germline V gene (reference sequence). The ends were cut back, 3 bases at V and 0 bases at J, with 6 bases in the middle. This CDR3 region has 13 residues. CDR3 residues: CASSIGASYEQYF. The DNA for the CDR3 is TGTGCCAGTAGTATTGGGGCCTCCTACGAGCAGTACTTC. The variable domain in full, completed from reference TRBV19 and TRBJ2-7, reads DGGITQSPKYLFRKEGQNVTLSCEQNLNHDAMYWYRQDPGQGLRLIYYSQIVNDFQKGDIAEGYSVSREKKESFPLTVTSAQKNPTAFYLCASSIGASYEQYFGPGTRLTVT.

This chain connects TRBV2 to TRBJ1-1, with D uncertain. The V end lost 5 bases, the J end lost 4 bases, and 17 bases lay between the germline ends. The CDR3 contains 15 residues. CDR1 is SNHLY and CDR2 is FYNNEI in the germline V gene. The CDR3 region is CASSPDMRAATEAFF. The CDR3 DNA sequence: TGTGCCAGCAGTCCCGACATGCGGGCAGCCACTGAAGCTTTCTTT.

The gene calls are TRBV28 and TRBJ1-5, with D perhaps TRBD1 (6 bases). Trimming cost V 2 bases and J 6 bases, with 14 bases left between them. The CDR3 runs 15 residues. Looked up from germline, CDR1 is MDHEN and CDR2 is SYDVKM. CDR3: CASSLGGMVGQPQHF. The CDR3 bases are TGTGCCAGCAGTTTAGGGGGCATGGTAGGTCAGCCCCAGCATTTT.

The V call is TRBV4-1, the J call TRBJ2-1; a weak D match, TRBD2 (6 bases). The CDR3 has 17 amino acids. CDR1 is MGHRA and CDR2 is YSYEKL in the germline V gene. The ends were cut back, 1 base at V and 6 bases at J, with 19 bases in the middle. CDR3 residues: CASSQASGAHLSNEQFF. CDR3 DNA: TGCGCCAGCAGCCAAGCCTCGGGAGCGCACCTTTCCAATGAGCAGTTCTTC.

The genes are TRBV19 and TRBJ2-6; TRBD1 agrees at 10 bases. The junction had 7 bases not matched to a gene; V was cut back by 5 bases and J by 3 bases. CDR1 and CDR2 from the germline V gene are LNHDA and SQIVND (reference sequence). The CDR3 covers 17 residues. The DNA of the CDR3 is TGTGCCAGTAGTCCGGGACAGGGGAGCTTTGGGGCCAACGTCCTGACTTTC. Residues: CASSPGQGSFGANVLTF.

For the CDR3, the DNA is TGTGCCAGCAGTGAAGCTTCCTTGAGCGGGGACTCCTACGAGCAGTACTTC. It encodes CASSEASLSGDSYEQYF. The rearrangement uses TRBV6-1 and TRBJ2-7; 7 nucleotides agree with TRBD2. Germline trimming cut 0 bases from V and 0 bases from J; bases unmatched to any gene: 8. The CDR3 contains 17 residues. Germline lookup yields CDR1 MNHNS and CDR2 SASEGT.

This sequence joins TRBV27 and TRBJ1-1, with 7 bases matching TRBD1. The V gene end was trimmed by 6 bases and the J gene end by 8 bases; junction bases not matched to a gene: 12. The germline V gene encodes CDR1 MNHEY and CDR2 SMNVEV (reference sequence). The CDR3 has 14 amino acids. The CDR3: CASSRDSRGPEAFF. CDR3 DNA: TGTGCCAGCAGCCGGGACAGCCGCGGGCCAGAAGCTTTCTTT.

CDR3 in amino acids: CASSTPQGHEQYF. In DNA form, the CDR3 reads TGTGCCAGTAGTACCCCACAGGGCCACGAGCAGTACTTC. The gene calls are TRBV19 and TRBJ2-7; TRBD1 might be the D (6 bases). The germline V gene has CDR1 LNHDA and CDR2 SQIVND (reference sequence). The CDR3 covers 13 residues. The V and J ends lost 4 bases and 5 bases respectively, with 12 bases between them. Together with reference TRBV19 and TRBJ2-7, the CDR3 gives the full variable domain: DGGITQSPKYLFRKEGQNVTLSCEQNLNHDAMYWYRQDPGQGLRLIYYSQIVNDFQKGDIAEGYSVSREKKESFPLTVTSAQKNPTAFYLCASSTPQGHEQYFGPGTRLTVT.

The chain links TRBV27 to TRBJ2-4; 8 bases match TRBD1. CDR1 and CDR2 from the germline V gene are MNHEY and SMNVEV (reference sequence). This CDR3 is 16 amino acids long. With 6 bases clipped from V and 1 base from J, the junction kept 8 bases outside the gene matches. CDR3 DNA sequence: TGTGCCAGCAGCATCCAGGGGGCTACGGCCAAAAACATTCAGTACTTC. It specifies CASSIQGATAKNIQYF.

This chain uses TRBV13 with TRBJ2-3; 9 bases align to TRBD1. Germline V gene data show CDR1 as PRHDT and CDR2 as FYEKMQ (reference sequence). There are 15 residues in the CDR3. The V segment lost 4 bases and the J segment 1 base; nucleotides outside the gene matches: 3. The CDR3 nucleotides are TGTGCCAGCAGCTCCTGGACAGGGGGCACAGATACGCAGTATTTT. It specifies CASSSWTGGTDTQYF.

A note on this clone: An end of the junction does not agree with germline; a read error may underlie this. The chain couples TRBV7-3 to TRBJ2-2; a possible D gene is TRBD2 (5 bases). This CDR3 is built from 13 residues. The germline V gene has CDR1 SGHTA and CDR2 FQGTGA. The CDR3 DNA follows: TGTGCCAGCAGCCTAACCCCGGGAGGGGAGCTGTTTTTT. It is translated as CASSLTPGGELFF.

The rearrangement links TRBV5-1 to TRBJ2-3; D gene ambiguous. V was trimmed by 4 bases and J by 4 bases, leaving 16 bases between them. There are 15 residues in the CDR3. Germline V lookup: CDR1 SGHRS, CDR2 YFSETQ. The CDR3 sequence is CASSPPSSAPDTQYF. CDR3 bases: TGCGCCAGCAGCCCGCCGTCGTCGGCCCCAGATACGCAGTATTTT.

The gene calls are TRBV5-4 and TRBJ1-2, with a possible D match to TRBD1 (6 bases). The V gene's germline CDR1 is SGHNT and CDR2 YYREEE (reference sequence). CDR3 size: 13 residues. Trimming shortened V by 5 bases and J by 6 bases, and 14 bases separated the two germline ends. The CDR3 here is CASRVQGPHGYTF. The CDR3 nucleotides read TGTGCCAGCAGGGTACAGGGCCCCCATGGCTACACCTTC. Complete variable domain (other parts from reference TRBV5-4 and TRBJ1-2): ETGVTQSPTHLIKTRGQQVTLRCSSQSGHNTVSWYQQALGQGPQFIFQYYREEENGRGNFPPRFSGLQFPNYSSELNVNALELDDSALYLCASRVQGPHGYTFGSGTRLTVV.

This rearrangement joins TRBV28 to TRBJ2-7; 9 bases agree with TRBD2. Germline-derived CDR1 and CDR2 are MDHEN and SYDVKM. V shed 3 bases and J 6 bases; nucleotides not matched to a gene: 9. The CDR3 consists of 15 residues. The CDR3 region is CASSFRLAGNFEQYF. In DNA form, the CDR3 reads TGTGCCAGCAGTTTCAGGCTAGCGGGAAATTTCGAGCAGTACTTC.